The rows below give T cell receptor beta chains drawn from one sample of a study of blood T cells in healthy people across ages. TCRdb fed the 5' RACE reads into MiXCR, producing one record per CDR3 protein. Among 1,500,000 or so distinct CDR3 sequences listed, around 40% were seen once. Sequenced sample: blood. The origin of the receptors is a woman aged 18-29 years in good health. CDR3s include the opening cysteine and the closing phenylalanine or tryptophan. D genes are given only for firm matches. Clone size, where shown, is once, few, many, or a class for clones that have expanded.

abundance,v_gene,j_gene,d_gene,CDR3aa,CDR3nt
.,TRBV29-1,TRBJ1-1,TRBD1,CSADRGSEAFF,TGCAGCGCTGACAGGGGGAGTGAAGCTTTCTTT
.,TRBV18,TRBJ2-1,.,CASSPPYIQTQFF,TGTGCCAGCTCACCACCGTACATACAGACGCAGTTCTTC
.,TRBV6-5,TRBJ2-1,.,CASSYIGPGTSYEQFF,TGTGCCAGCAGTTACATCGGACCAGGAACCTCCTACGAGCAGTTCTTC
.,TRBV10-3,TRBJ1-2,.,CAIKGQALHYGYTF,TGTGCCATCAAAGGGCAGGCTCTACACTATGGCTACACCTTC
few,TRBV11-2,TRBJ2-1,.,CASKLLRTGIHEQFF,TGTGCCAGCAAGCTTCTCCGAACGGGGATACATGAGCAGTTCTTC
.,TRBV10-2,TRBJ1-1,.,CASLLQGNTEAFF,TGCGCCAGCTTATTACAGGGAAACACTGAAGCTTTCTTT
.,TRBV15,TRBJ2-1,TRBD2,CATSRQAGDPFYNEQFF,TGTGCCACCAGCAGACAGGCGGGGGACCCATTTTACAATGAGCAGTTCTTC
.,TRBV7-2,TRBJ2-1,.,CASSFPVTGVPTYNEQFF,TGTGCCAGCAGCTTCCCTGTCACGGGGGTTCCGACCTACAATGAGCAGTTCTTC
few,TRBV29-1,TRBJ2-7,.,CSVGFAGGREQYF,TGCAGCGTTGGGTTCGCCGGAGGGCGCGAGCAGTACTTC
.,TRBV9,TRBJ1-2,.,CASSGLLTGYTF,TGTGCCAGCAGCGGACTTCTCACAGGCTACACCTTC
few,TRBV27,TRBJ1-2,.,CASSFGVQGNGYTF,TGTGCCAGCAGTTTTGGGGTACAGGGAAATGGCTACACCTTC
.,TRBV24-1,TRBJ2-2,.,CATSDGGAIGELFF,TGTGCCACCAGTGATGGGGGGGCTATCGGGGAGCTGTTTTTT
.,TRBV9,TRBJ2-6,.,CASSQDHSGVNVLTF,TGTGCCAGCAGCCAGGACCACTCTGGGGTCAACGTCCTGACTTTC